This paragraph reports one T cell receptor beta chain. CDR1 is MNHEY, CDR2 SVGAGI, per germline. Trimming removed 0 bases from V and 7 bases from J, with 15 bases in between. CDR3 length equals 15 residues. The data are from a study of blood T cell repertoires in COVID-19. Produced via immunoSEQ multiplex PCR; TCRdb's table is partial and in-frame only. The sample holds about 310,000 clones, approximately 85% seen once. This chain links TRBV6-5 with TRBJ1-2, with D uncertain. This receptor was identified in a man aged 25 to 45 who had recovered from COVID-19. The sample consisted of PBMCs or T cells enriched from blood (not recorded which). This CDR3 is CASSYSRIRGFGYTF. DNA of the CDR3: TGTGCCAGCAGTTACTCGAGGATTCGGGGATTTGGCTACACCTTC.